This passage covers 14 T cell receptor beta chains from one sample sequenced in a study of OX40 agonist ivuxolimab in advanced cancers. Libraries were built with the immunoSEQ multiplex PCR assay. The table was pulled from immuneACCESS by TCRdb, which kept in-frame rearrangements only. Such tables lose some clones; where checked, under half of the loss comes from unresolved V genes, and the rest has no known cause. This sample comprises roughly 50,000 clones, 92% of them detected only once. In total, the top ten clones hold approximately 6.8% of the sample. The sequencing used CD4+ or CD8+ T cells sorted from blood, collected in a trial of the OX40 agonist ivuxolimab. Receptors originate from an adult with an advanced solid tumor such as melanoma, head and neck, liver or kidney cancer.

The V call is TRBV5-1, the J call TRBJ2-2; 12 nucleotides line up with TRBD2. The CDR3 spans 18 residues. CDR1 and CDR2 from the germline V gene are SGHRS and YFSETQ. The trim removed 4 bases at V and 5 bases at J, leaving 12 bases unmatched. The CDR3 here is CASSLTSGRPLGTGELFF. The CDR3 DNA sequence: TGCGCCAGCAGCCTGACTAGCGGGAGACCCCTGGGTACCGGGGAGCTGTTTTTT.

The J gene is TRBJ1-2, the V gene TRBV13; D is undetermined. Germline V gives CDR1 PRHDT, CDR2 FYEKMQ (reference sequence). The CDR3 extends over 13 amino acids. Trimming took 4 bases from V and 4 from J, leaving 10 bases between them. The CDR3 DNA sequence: TGTGCCAGCAGCTCCCTGGTGGCCTATGGCTACACCTTC. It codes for CASSSLVAYGYTF.

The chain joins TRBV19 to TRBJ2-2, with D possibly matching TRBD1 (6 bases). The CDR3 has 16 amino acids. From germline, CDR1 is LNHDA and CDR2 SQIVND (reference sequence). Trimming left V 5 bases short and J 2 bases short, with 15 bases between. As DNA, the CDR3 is TGTGCCAGTAGTTTCACAGGGTGGTATAACACCGGGGAGCTGTTTTTT. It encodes CASSFTGWYNTGELFF.

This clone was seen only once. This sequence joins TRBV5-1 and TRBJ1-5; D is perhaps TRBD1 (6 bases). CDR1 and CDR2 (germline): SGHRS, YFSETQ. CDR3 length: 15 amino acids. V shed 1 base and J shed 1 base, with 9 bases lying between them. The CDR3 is CASSLRGVSNQPQHF. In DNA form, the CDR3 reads TGCGCCAGCAGCTTGAGGGGGGTGAGCAATCAGCCCCAGCATTTT. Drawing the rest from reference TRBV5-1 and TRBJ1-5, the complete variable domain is KAGVTQTPRYLIKTRGQQVTLSCSPISGHRSVSWYQQTPGQGLQFLFEYFSETQRNKGNFPGRFSGRQFSNSRSEMNVSTLELGDSALYLCASSLRGVSNQPQHFGDGTRLSIL.

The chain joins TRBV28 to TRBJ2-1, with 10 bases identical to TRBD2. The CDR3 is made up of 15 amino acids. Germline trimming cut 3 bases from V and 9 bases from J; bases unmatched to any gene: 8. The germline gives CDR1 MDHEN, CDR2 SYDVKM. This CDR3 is CASSFPSGGAPEQFF. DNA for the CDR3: TGTGCCAGCAGTTTCCCCAGCGGGGGGGCCCCTGAGCAGTTCTTC. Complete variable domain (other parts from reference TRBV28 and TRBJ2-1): DVKVTQSSRYLVKRTGEKVFLECVQDMDHENMFWYRQDPGLGLRLIYFSYDVKMKEKGDIPEGYSVSREKKERFSLILESASTNQTSMYLCASSFPSGGAPEQFFGPGTRLTVL.

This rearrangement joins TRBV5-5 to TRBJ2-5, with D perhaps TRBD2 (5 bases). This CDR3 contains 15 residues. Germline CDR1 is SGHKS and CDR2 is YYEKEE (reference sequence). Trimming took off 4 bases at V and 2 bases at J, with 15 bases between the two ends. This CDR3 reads CASSRWGADQETQYF. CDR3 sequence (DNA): TGTGCCAGCAGCCGTTGGGGAGCTGATCAAGAGACCCAGTACTTC.

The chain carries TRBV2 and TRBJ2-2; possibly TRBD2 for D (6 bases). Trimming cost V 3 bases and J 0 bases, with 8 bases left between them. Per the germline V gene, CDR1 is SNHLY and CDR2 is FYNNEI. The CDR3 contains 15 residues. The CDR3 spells CASSDGTPNTGELFF. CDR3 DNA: TGTGCCAGCAGTGATGGGACTCCGAACACCGGGGAGCTGTTTTTT.

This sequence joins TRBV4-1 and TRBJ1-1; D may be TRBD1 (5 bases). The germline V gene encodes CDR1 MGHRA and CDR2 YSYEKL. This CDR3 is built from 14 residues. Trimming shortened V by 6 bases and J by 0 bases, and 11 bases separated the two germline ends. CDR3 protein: CASRDQGMNTEAFF. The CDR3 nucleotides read TGCGCCAGCAGGGATCAGGGTATGAACACTGAAGCTTTCTTT.

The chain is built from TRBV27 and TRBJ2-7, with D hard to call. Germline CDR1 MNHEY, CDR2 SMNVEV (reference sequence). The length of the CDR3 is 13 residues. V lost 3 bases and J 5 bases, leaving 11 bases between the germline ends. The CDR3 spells CASSFGLWNEQYF. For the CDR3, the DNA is TGTGCCAGCAGTTTTGGGCTTTGGAACGAGCAGTACTTC.

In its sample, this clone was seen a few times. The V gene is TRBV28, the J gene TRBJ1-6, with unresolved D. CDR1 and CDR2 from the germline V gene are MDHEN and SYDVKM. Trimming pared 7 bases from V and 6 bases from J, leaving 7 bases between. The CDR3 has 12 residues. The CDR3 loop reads CASTEGNSPLHF. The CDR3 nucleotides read TGTGCCAGCACCGAAGGTAATTCACCCCTCCACTTT.

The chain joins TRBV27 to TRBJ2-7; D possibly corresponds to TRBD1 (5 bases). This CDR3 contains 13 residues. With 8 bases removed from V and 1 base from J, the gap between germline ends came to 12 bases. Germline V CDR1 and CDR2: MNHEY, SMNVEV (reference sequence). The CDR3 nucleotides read TGTGCCAGCGGTAGACAGACGTCCTACGAGCAGTACTTC. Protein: CASGRQTSYEQYF.

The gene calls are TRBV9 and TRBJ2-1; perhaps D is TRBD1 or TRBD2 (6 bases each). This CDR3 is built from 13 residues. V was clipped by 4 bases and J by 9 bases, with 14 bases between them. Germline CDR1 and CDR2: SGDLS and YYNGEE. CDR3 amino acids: CASSPDGGGEQFF. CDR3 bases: TGTGCCAGCAGCCCCGACGGGGGCGGTGAGCAGTTCTTC.

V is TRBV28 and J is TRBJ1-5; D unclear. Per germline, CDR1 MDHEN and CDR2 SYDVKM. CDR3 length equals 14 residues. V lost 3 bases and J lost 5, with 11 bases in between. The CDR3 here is CASSFRGSYQPQHF. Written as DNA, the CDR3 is TGTGCCAGCAGTTTTAGAGGTTCCTATCAGCCCCAGCATTTT.

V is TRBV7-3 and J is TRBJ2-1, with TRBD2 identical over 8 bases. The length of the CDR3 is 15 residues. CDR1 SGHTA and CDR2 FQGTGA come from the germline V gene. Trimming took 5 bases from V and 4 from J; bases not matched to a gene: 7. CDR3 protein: CASSTGGATYNEQFF. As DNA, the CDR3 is TGTGCCAGCAGCACCGGGGGGGCCACGTACAATGAGCAGTTCTTC.